This TCR beta chain was profiled in a study of cytomegalovirus exposure and HLA in healthy donors. Study-level points and caveats: Confirmation was obtained in vitro that a few CMV-associated chains are specific for CMV antigens. The classifier was said to identify cytomegalovirus status with high specificity and sensitivity.

As for this clone: Its antigen is not identified.

Generated by immunoSEQ multiplex PCR, the TCRdb table keeps only in-frame clones and is missing some. The sample records 71,000 or so clones, around 94% being singletons. Germline V lookup: CDR1 MNHNS, CDR2 SASEGT. This CDR3 comprises 15 residues. The V end lost 3 bases, the J end lost 3 bases, and 12 bases lay between the germline ends. Sequencing was done on a sample of PBMCs. The source of this sequence is a woman aged 18-35 years in good health and CMV-seropositive. The rearrangement uses TRBV6-1 and TRBJ1-3; D is uncertain. CDR3 coding DNA: TGTGCCAGCAGTGATGGACTCGGACTTGGAAACACCATATATTTT. Protein sequence: CASSDGLGLGNTIYF.